This TCR beta chain was documented in a study of OX40 agonist ivuxolimab in advanced cancers. Regarding the complete study: Ivuxolimab was a fully human IgG2 agonistic monoclonal antibody targeting the costimulatory receptor OX40 (CD134). Intravenous ivuxolimab was administered to patients every 2 weeks at six dose levels: 0.01, 0.1, 0.3, 1.5, 3 and 10 mg/kg. Of the approximately 50 dose-escalation patients, hepatocellular carcinoma was present in 19, melanoma in some 15, renal cell carcinoma in 9 and head and neck cancer in 9. The dose-escalation cohort was 80% to 90% male with a mean age of roughly 62 years, ranging from roughly 23 to 90. Prior anti-PD-1, anti-PD-L1 or anti-CTLA-4 therapy was permitted, and 30% to 45% of dose-escalation patients had received checkpoint inhibitors. Three dose-escalation patients achieved partial responses, one with hepatocellular carcinoma and two with cutaneous melanoma. Peripheral TCRbeta sequencing was intended to test whether TCR sequence diversity was altered and clonal T-cell expansion was caused by ivuxolimab. The paper reports the monotherapy dose-escalation portion (N ≈ 50 patients) of the phase I ivuxolimab trial.

As for this clone: The antigen it recognizes is unknown. Base qualities are missing; no much larger clone stands one base away.

Overall results and qualifications from the work: Clonal expansion of both CD4+ and CD8+ blood T cells was observed from baseline to week 6 at doses 0.1 to 3.0 mg/kg. After ivuxolimab, expanded clones were on average more numerous among CD8+ T cells than among CD4+ T cells. Low levels of normalized T-cell clonal expansion were also seen in some nonresponding patients. Antigen specificity was not determined for the clonally expanded peripheral T cells. In partial responders in the 0.1-3.0 mg/kg groups, normalized peripheral clonal expansion was found to be among the lowest, especially among CD8+ T cells.

The germline V gene encodes CDR1 SQVTM and CDR2 ANQGSEA. Unmatched junction bases come to 15, with V trimmed by 6 bases and J by 8 bases. The CDR3, from cysteine to phenylalanine, totals 14 residues. Only the CDR3 portion is preserved as DNA: 42 bases, with reading frame beginning at the first base. Patients with autoimmune disease history or receiving systemic immunosuppression were excluded from the trial. Peripheral blood for TCR sequencing was collected from all dose cohorts at baseline, on cycle 4 day 1, and on cycle 7 day 1. Samples came from an open-label, multicenter, first-in-human phase I dose-escalation trial of ivuxolimab. Adults with locally advanced or metastatic melanoma, renal cell, hepatocellular, or head and neck squamous cell carcinoma were enrolled in the trial. CD4+ and CD8+ T cells were sorted separately from peripheral blood before TCR sequencing. To sequence the TCRbeta CDR3 region, genomic DNA was isolated from the sorted cells. The immunoSEQ Assay was used to sequence the TCRbeta CDR3 regions. TCRdb carries this immuneACCESS record with in-frame sequences only. Its versions omit some clonotypes, under half of them owing to an unresolved V gene in the studies checked, with the rest unexplained. For this sample the table gives over 30,000 clones, of which over 90% were detected only once. 4% to 5% of the sample is taken by the ten largest.

This receptor was taken from an adult with an advanced solid tumor such as melanoma, head and neck, liver or kidney cancer. Rearrangement joined TRBV29-1 to TRBJ1-2; 7 bases in the middle match TRBD1. Source: CD4+ or CD8+ T cells sorted from blood, taken in a trial of the OX40 agonist ivuxolimab. Read as DNA, the sequence is TGCAGCGTGCCGATAAAACAGGGGCGTCAAGGCTACACCTTC. Its translation reads: CSVPIKQGRQGYTF.